A single sample is the source of the 28 T cell receptor beta chains below, sequenced in a study of vaccination and CD4 T cells after COVID-19. Their target antigens are unknown. The treatment here: approximately 9-day PBMC culture with coronavirus spike peptide pools or control peptides (ViraFEST assay). At the Johns Hopkins FTIC core, DNA taken from cultured CD4+ T cells was sequenced by way of the Oncomine TCR Beta short-read assay. TCRdb re-derived calls from the PCR reads in MiXCR, one entry per CDR3 protein. The table lists 8,500 to 10,000 distinct CDR3 sequences, 45% to 60% of them singletons. Sequencing was performed on CD4+ T cells from blood, cultured in vitro. These TCRs come from a human donor who had recovered from COVID-19.

This clonotype turned up a few times. This rearrangement joins TRBV30 to TRBJ1-5; no clear D. The CDR3 is made up of 14 amino acids. V was shortened by 2 bases and J by 0 bases, with 8 bases between the two germline ends. Germline V gene lookup returns CDR1 GTSNPN and CDR2 SVGIG (reference sequence). CDR3 bases: TGTGCCTGGAGTCAGCGGGGTAGCAATCAGCCCCAGCATTTT. Translating gives CAWSQRGSNQPQHF.

This clonotype occurred a few times. The chain uses TRBV21-1 and TRBJ2-5. TRBV21-1 counts as a pseudogene. The CDR3 consists of 12 residues. The DNA of the CDR3 is TGTGCCAGCAGCAAAGTTGGGGAGACCCAGTACTTC. This codes for CASSKVGETQYF.

This chain joins TRBV20-1 and TRBJ2-7; D unresolved. Per germline, CDR1 DFQATT and CDR2 SNEGSKA (reference sequence). There are 11 residues in the CDR3. Between the trimmed V and J ends, which lost 6 bases and 6 bases, there was a span of 12 bases. The CDR3 sequence is CSAFLAPEQYF. The CDR3, as DNA: TGCAGTGCCTTCTTAGCTCCCGAGCAGTACTTC.

This sequence joins TRBV5-8 and TRBJ1-1; a weak D match, TRBD1 (5 bases). The CDR3 is 16 amino acids. Between the trimmed V and J ends, which lost 4 bases and 1 base, there was a span of 17 bases. From germline, CDR1 is SGHTS and CDR2 YDEGEE. This CDR3 is CASSQYRGAGNTEAFF. The CDR3 nucleotides are TGTGCCAGCAGCCAGTATCGCGGGGCGGGGAACACTGAAGCTTTCTTT.

This clonotype was found a few times. This rearrangement joins TRBV30 to TRBJ1-6; the D is unclear. This CDR3 is 13 amino acids long. Germline-derived CDR1 and CDR2 are GTSNPN and SVGIG (reference sequence). Trimming removed 5 bases from V and 6 bases from J, with 11 bases in between. CDR3 loop: CAWDLQFNSPLHF. The CDR3 region has the DNA TGTGCCTGGGATTTACAGTTTAATTCACCCCTCCACTTT.

In this sample, this clonotype turned up a few times. The chain uses TRBV19 and TRBJ1-5, with 7 positions matching TRBD1. There are 17 residues in the CDR3. J was trimmed by 6 bases and V by 1 base; bases with no gene match: 12. Germline assignment: CDR1 LNHDA and CDR2 SQIVND (reference sequence). CDR3: CASSIGNRGVVGQPQHF. CDR3 nucleotide sequence: TGTGCCAGTAGTATAGGGAACAGGGGTGTAGTTGGTCAGCCCCAGCATTTT.

This clonotype was recorded a few times. The CDR3 reads CASSLGSDYGYTF. In nucleotides, the CDR3 is TGTGCCAGCAGCTTAGGGTCCGACTATGGCTACACCTTC. The chain is built from TRBV7-2 and TRBJ1-2; no clear D. The CDR3 has 13 residues. The germline V gene encodes CDR1 SGHTA and CDR2 FQGNSA. V lost 1 base, J lost 3 bases, and 6 bases lay in between.

With regard to this clonotype: This clone may be a read error of a much larger clone one base away. The chain recombines TRBV20-1 with TRBJ2-1; 13 nucleotides align to TRBD2. The CDR3 spans 15 residues. Germline V gene lookup returns CDR1 DFQATT and CDR2 SNEGSKA (reference sequence). V lost 1 base to trimming and J lost 9 bases; unmatched junction nucleotides: 6. The DNA of the CDR3 is TGCAGTGCTAGAGGGGGACTAGCGGGAATAAGTGAGCAGTTCTTC. Translation gives CSARGGLAGISEQFF.

The genes are TRBV7-8 and TRBJ1-2; D gene unclear. In germline, CDR1 is SGHVS, CDR2 FQNEAQ. This CDR3 region has 12 residues. With 1 base removed from V and 4 bases from J, the gap between germline ends came to 4 bases. This chain's CDR3 is CASSLGGYGYTF. CDR3 nucleotides: TGTGCCAGCAGCTTAGGGGGCTATGGCTACACCTTC.

The V gene is TRBV6-1, the J gene TRBJ2-1; 7 positions agree with TRBD2. The CDR3 sequence is 16 residues long. The germline V gene encodes CDR1 MNHNS and CDR2 SASEGT. V lost 2 bases and J lost 3; bases outside the gene matches: 7. Here the CDR3 DNA reads TGTGCCAGCAGTGAATTTGGGGGGGGGAGCTACAATGAGCAGTTCTTC. Its translation: CASSEFGGGSYNEQFF.

The rearrangement uses TRBV27 and TRBJ1-5; D not certain. The CDR3 runs 15 residues. CDR1 and CDR2 (germline): MNHEY, SMNVEV (reference sequence). With 4 bases removed from V and 4 bases from J, the gap between germline ends came to 14 bases. The CDR3 bases are TGTGCCAGCAGTTCAAGAGGGTCGGGAAATCAGCCCCAGCATTTT. Its protein product is CASSSRGSGNQPQHF.

The V and J genes are TRBV20-1 and TRBJ2-5, with D possibly matching TRBD1 (5 bases). CDR3 length: 15 residues. The germline V gene encodes CDR1 DFQATT and CDR2 SNEGSKA (reference sequence). V lost 1 base and J lost 1, with 13 bases in between. CDR3 DNA sequence: TGCAGTGCTAGAGCCAGGTGGACACTCCAAGAGACCCAGTACTTC. This gives the protein CSARARWTLQETQYF.

This chain joins TRBV30 and TRBJ2-5; perhaps TRBD1 as D (5 bases). Germline loops: CDR1 GTSNPN, CDR2 SVGIG (reference sequence). The CDR3 runs 15 residues. V was clipped by 0 bases and J by 2 bases, with 13 bases between them. CDR3 amino acids: CAWSVRTTVQETQYF. The DNA of the CDR3 is TGTGCCTGGAGTGTACGGACAACAGTGCAAGAGACCCAGTACTTC. The variable domain in full, with the rest retrieved from reference TRBV30 and TRBJ2-5, is SQTIHQWPATLVQPVGSPLSLECTVEGTSNPNLYWYRQAAGRGLQLLFYSVGIGQISSEVPQNLSASRPQDRQFILSSKKLLLSDSGFYLCAWSVRTTVQETQYFGPGTRLLVL.

V is TRBV10-1 and J is TRBJ2-1, with D maybe TRBD2 (6 bases). CDR3 length: 13 residues. Trimming took 8 bases from V and 12 from J, leaving 20 bases between them. CDR1 and CDR2 from the germline V gene are WNHNN and SYGVQD (reference sequence). The CDR3 DNA sequence: TGCGCCAGCTCCCCCAATCGGGCGGGGATGCAGTTCTTC. This gives the protein CASSPNRAGMQFF.

V and J are TRBV30 and TRBJ1-1; possibly TRBD1 for D (6 bases). Germline CDR1 reads GTSNPN; CDR2 reads SVGIG (reference sequence). The CDR3 covers 12 residues. The CDR3 loop reads CGGGFDGVEAFF. CDR3 DNA: TGTGGAGGGGGTTTCGACGGGGTTGAAGCTTTCTTT.

The gene calls are TRBV7-2 and TRBJ1-4; perhaps TRBD1 as D (6 bases). V dropped 1 base and J dropped 5 bases, with 11 bases sitting between them. Germline V lookup: CDR1 SGHTA, CDR2 FQGNSA. The CDR3 has 15 amino acids. The CDR3 DNA follows: TGTGCCAGCAGCTTAGGGCAGGGGTCCAATGAAAAACTGTTTTTT. Amino acids: CASSLGQGSNEKLFF.

The count of this clonotype is one. The V gene is TRBV30, the J gene TRBJ1-3, with D hard to call. The V gene's germline CDR1 is GTSNPN and CDR2 SVGIG (reference sequence). The CDR3 has 11 amino acids. CDR3 sequence: CATDPGDTIYF. As DNA, the CDR3 is TGTGCTACCGATCCCGGTGACACCATATATTTT.

The chain recombines TRBV24-1 with TRBJ1-1; 9 bases map to TRBD1. Germline V CDR1 and CDR2: KGHDR, SFDVKD. V shed 4 bases and J 8 bases; nucleotides not matched to a gene: 10. The CDR3 contains 15 residues. CDR3 DNA: TGTGCCACCAGTGACCCGAGTCGGACAGGGGCGGAAGCTTTCTTT. The encoded protein is CATSDPSRTGAEAFF.

There are a few counts of this clonotype. The chain employs TRBV20-1 and TRBJ1-1, with 7 bases aligning to TRBD1. The CDR3 has 13 residues. Germline V gives CDR1 DFQATT, CDR2 SNEGSKA (reference sequence). Unmatched junction bases numbered 0, after V lost 1 base and J lost 1 base. CDR3 coding DNA: TGCAGTGCTAGAGGGACAGGGAACACTGAAGCTTTCTTT. Translating gives CSARGTGNTEAFF.

This clonotype was seen a handful of times. The V gene is TRBV6-5, the J gene TRBJ2-7; 9 bases match TRBD2. CDR1 and CDR2 from the germline V gene are MNHEY and SVGAGI. J was trimmed by 3 bases and V by 0 bases; bases with no gene match: 12. This CDR3 is 18 amino acids long. CDR3 nucleotide sequence: TGTGCCAGCAGTTACTCAAAGGGCCCTAGCGGGAATCTCTACGAGCAGTACTTC. Amino acids: CASSYSKGPSGNLYEQYF.

J is TRBJ1-2 and V is TRBV19; 9 positions agree with TRBD1. Trimming took 5 bases from V and 7 from J; bases not matched to a gene: 8. Germline-derived CDR1 and CDR2 are LNHDA and SQIVND (reference sequence). The CDR3 runs to 14 residues. CDR3 region: CASSSGQGSSGYTF. CDR3 DNA: TGTGCCAGTAGTTCTGGACAGGGGTCTAGTGGCTACACCTTC.

This chain links TRBV24-1 with TRBJ2-1; 7 bases are shared with TRBD2. TRBJ2-7 explains the end of the DNA better; the J call may be wrong. This CDR3 has 13 amino acids. CDR1 is KGHDR, CDR2 SFDVKD, per germline. CDR3 coding DNA: TGTGCCACCAGTGGCGTCCCGGGGGGAGAGCAGTACTTC. It yields the protein CATSGVPGGEQYF.

The chain employs TRBV10-3 and TRBJ2-5, with 12 nucleotides matching TRBD2. This CDR3 has 17 residues. The ends lost 3 bases at V and 7 bases at J; junction bases unmatched: 12. The germline gives CDR1 ENHRY, CDR2 SYGVKD. DNA of the CDR3: TGTGCCATCAGTGATTCTAGCGGGGGGGCCTCAGGTCGGACCCAGTACTTC. Translating gives CAISDSSGGASGRTQYF.

The V and J genes are TRBV7-9 and TRBJ2-3; a possible D gene is TRBD1 (5 bases). The CDR3 spans 11 residues. From germline, CDR1 is SEHNR and CDR2 FQNEAQ (reference sequence). V dropped 8 bases and J dropped 9 bases, with 12 bases sitting between them. The CDR3 coding sequence is TGTGCCAGCGGGGCGGCCGAAACGCAGTATTTT. Translating gives CASGAAETQYF.

This clonotype has only a few counts. This sequence joins TRBV24-1 and TRBJ2-3; weak D call: TRBD1 (6 bases). This CDR3 comprises 14 residues. V was trimmed by 8 bases and J by 3 bases, leaving 14 bases between them. Germline lookup yields CDR1 KGHDR and CDR2 SFDVKD. The CDR3, as DNA: TGTGCCACCAAGGACAGCGGACCTACAGATACGCAGTATTTT. Translating it yields CATKDSGPTDTQYF.

This clonotype turned up a few times. This chain uses TRBV19 with TRBJ2-7, with TRBD1 as a possible D gene (6 bases). The length of the CDR3 is 15 residues. Germline-derived CDR1 and CDR2 are LNHDA and SQIVND (reference sequence). V lost 5 bases and J lost 1, with 15 bases in between. CDR3 in DNA: TGTGCCAGTAGTGACAGGCCGAGAGGGTCCTACGAGCAGTACTTC. It yields the protein CASSDRPRGSYEQYF.

This clonotype has just a few counts. This chain joins TRBV2 and TRBJ1-2; a possible D gene is TRBD1 (6 bases). Trimming took 7 bases from V and 8 from J, leaving 14 bases between them. The germline gives CDR1 SNHLY, CDR2 FYNNEI. The CDR3 loop spans 12 amino acids. CDR3 protein: CASTEGGGGYTF. The CDR3 coding sequence is TGTGCCAGCACCGAGGGGGGGGGAGGCTACACCTTC.

The J gene is TRBJ1-6, the V gene TRBV28; 10 bases align to TRBD1. V dropped 7 bases and J dropped 8; count of bases not matched to a gene: 5. Germline CDR1 reads MDHEN; CDR2 reads SYDVKM. The CDR3 sequence is 14 residues long. This CDR3 is CASIRDRGDSPLHF. CDR3 DNA: TGTGCCAGCATCCGGGACAGGGGTGATTCACCCCTCCACTTT.